A single sample gave rise to the 4 T cell receptor beta chains below, sequenced in a study of PD-1 blockade in classical Hodgkin lymphoma (dated by TCRdb to the early 2020s). The sample's time point label, decoded: cycle 1 day 1 (C1D1), immediately before nivolumab initiation. Relapse after autologous stem cell transplantation had occurred in all trial patients, and cohorts A, B and C were distinguished by prior brentuximab vedotin exposure. A Miltenyi CD8+ T cell isolation kit was used for magnetic negative selection to purify CD8+ T cells from thawed PBMCs. The library was prepared using the immunoSEQ multiplex PCR assay. Here the immuneACCESS table is served through TCRdb, limited to in-frame sequences with V and J called. Missing clones are a known gap in these copies; in checked studies unresolved V genes cover under half, and the rest lacks a known reason. Across this sample there are about 30,000 clones, with almost 90% seen only once. The biggest ten clones account for 6.5% to 7.5% of the sample.

The starting material was CD8+ T cells from blood, obtained at baseline. The receptors were gathered from a human donor with classical Hodgkin lymphoma.

This chain joins TRBV27 and TRBJ2-7; 10 bases are shared with TRBD2. Per the germline V gene, CDR1 is MNHEY and CDR2 is SMNVEV (reference sequence). The CDR3 runs to 14 residues. Losses at the gene ends were 5 bases for V and 2 bases for J; bases not matched to a gene: 3. CDR3: CASSRTSGPYEQYF. The CDR3 region has the DNA TGTGCCAGCAGTCGGACTAGCGGTCCCTACGAGCAGTACTTC.

V usage is TRBV28 and J usage is TRBJ2-2; TRBD2 matches at 7 bases. V shed 2 bases and J 3 bases; nucleotides not matched to a gene: 9. Germline CDR1 is MDHEN and CDR2 is SYDVKM. The CDR3 is 17 amino acids. This CDR3 reads CASSLIRLAGHTGELFF. CDR3 nucleotides: TGTGCCAGCAGTTTAATTCGACTAGCAGGACACACCGGGGAGCTGTTTTTT.

V gene TRBV28 combines with J gene TRBJ1-2, with D perhaps matching TRBD1 (5 bases). The CDR3 covers 14 residues. Trimming took off 1 base at V and 6 bases at J, with 12 bases between the two ends. Germline CDR1 MDHEN, CDR2 SYDVKM. CDR3 sequence reads: CASSLSGLLDGYTF. The CDR3 DNA is TGTGCCAGCAGTTTATCGGGACTGTTAGATGGCTACACCTTC.

V gene TRBV27 combines with J gene TRBJ1-1, with no clear D. Deletions cut 4 bases from V and 1 base from J, with 13 bases between. In germline, CDR1 is MNHEY, CDR2 SMNVEV (reference sequence). There are 15 residues in the CDR3. The CDR3 DNA reads as TGTGCCAGCAGTTATTCAGCTTCCGCGAACACTGAAGCTTTCTTT. Amino acid sequence: CASSYSASANTEAFF.